What follows describes a single T cell receptor (beta chain). At one of its ends the junction is not consistent with the germline gene, which may arise from a read error. CDR3 length: 18 amino acids. Germline CDR1 and CDR2: MDHEN and SYDVKM. This sample is part of a study of T-cell reconstitution after alpha-beta-depleted transplantation in children. Unique molecular identifiers were incorporated into the prepared TCRbeta library. TCRdb independently ran MiXCR on the PCR reads; one entry per CDR3 protein. The sample has 200,000 to 300,000 distinct CDR3 sequences, about 11% seen once. This sequence was found in a human donor who donated a stem cell graft to a child with acute lymphoblastic leukemia. The chain carries TRBV28 and TRBJ1-5, with D uncertain. The sequenced sample was PBMCs from the stem cell graft donor, obtained from the stem cell graft. The CDR3 spells CAISLVGFTFSANQPQHF. The CDR3, as DNA: TGTGCCATCAGTTTGGTGGGATTTACGTTTTCGGCCAATCAGCCCCAGCATTTT.